This record concerns one T cell receptor (beta chain) sequence. This specimen belongs to a study of radiation and T cells in renal cell carcinoma. This sample's time point: blood 2 weeks post-SBRT. Treatment here: 15 Gy SBRT to primary tumor, nephrectomy 4 weeks later. Method: immunoSEQ multiplex PCR; TCRdb's copy keeps in-frame clones and lacks some. Here the sample spans some 130,000 clones, 75% to 90% being singletons. Trimming cost V 0 bases and J 2 bases; bases outside gene matches: 3. The germline gives CDR1 SEHNR, CDR2 FQNEAQ (reference sequence). The CDR3 covers 16 residues. This specimen was blood, taken from a patient whose treatment included radiotherapy and nephrectomy. The chain employs TRBV7-9 and TRBJ2-3; 9 nucleotides agree with TRBD2. The TCR sequence derives from a woman aged 55-69 years with renal cell carcinoma. CDR3 loop: CASSLASGGTTDTQYF. The CDR3 nucleotides read TGTGCCAGCAGCTTAGCTAGCGGGGGCACCACAGATACGCAGTATTTT.